This T cell receptor beta chain was recorded in a study of T cell responses to AZD1222 COVID-19 vaccine. The data were produced by immunoSEQ multiplex PCR, yet TCRdb's version contains in-frame clones alone and is incomplete. This sample carries roughly 120,000 clones, around 90% of them seen once, and the ten largest clones take approximately 3.4%. CDR1 and CDR2 (germline): MNHEY, SVGAGI. This CDR3 is 16 amino acids long. V dropped 4 bases and J dropped 0; count of bases not matched to a gene: 6. The source of this sequence is an adult who received the AZD1222 COVID-19 vaccine. The V call is TRBV6-5, the J call TRBJ1-2; TRBD1 agrees at 9 bases. Specimen: peripheral blood, collected 28 days after the second AZD1222 dose. This CDR3 reads CASSSGQGPANYGYTF. The CDR3 coding sequence is TGTGCCAGCAGTTCAGGACAGGGGCCCGCTAACTATGGCTACACCTTC.